A single sample gave rise to the 18 T cell receptor beta chains below, sequenced in a study of T cell responses to AZD1222 COVID-19 vaccine. Assay: immunoSEQ multiplex PCR; the TCRdb copy retains only in-frame clones and omits some. The repertoire holds about 150,000 clones, with about 90% as singletons. The sample here was peripheral blood, taken on day 0 of AZD1222 vaccination. These receptors were obtained from an adult in good health.

The chain employs TRBV25-1 and TRBJ2-1, with D perhaps given as TRBD1 or TRBD2 (5 bases each). This CDR3 has 15 residues. With 4 bases removed from V and 6 bases from J, the gap between germline ends came to 16 bases. Germline V gene data show CDR1 as MGHDK and CDR2 as SYGVNS. The CDR3: CASSAALGARNEQFF. CDR3 bases: TGTGCCAGCAGTGCGGCGCTCGGGGCTCGCAATGAGCAGTTCTTC.

The V and J genes are TRBV7-8 and TRBJ2-7; D might be TRBD1 (6 bases). Germline loops: CDR1 SGHVS, CDR2 FQNEAQ. Between the trimmed V and J ends, which lost 5 bases and 0 bases, there was a span of 14 bases. This CDR3 region has 15 residues. The CDR3 spells CASSQLTGASYEQYF. The DNA of the CDR3 is TGTGCCAGCAGCCAATTGACAGGAGCCTCCTACGAGCAGTACTTC.

This chain connects TRBV7-2 to TRBJ2-2; D unresolved. CDR1 is SGHTA and CDR2 is FQGNSA in the germline V gene. CDR3 length equals 16 residues. The germline V and J ends were trimmed by 5 bases and 3 bases, with 16 bases remaining between them. CDR3 residues: CASSAQRNRYTGELFF. The DNA for the CDR3 is TGTGCCAGCAGCGCCCAGAGAAACAGATACACCGGGGAGCTGTTTTTT.

The genes are TRBV2 and TRBJ2-7; 7 positions match TRBD1. This CDR3 region has 16 residues. J lost 1 base, V lost 1 base, and 7 bases had no gene match. Looked up from germline, CDR1 is SNHLY and CDR2 is FYNNEI. In DNA, the CDR3 is TGTGCCAGCAGTGAAGGTGGGACAGCCTTATCCTACGAGCAGTACTTC. This sequence encodes CASSEGGTALSYEQYF.

This chain uses TRBV6-2 or TRBV6-3 with TRBJ2-2; D ambiguous. The CDR3 length is 16 residues. CDR1 MNHEY and CDR2 SVGEGT come from the germline V gene. V lost 5 bases and J lost 0, with 13 bases in between. CDR3 nucleotide sequence: TGTGCCAGCAGTACTACATCGGTTACGAACACCGGGGAGCTGTTTTTT. Translated, it gives CASSTTSVTNTGELFF.

This chain uses TRBV18 with TRBJ2-1; 7 nucleotides match TRBD2. The V segment lost 0 bases and the J segment 4 bases; nucleotides outside the gene matches: 6. The CDR3 length is 16 residues. Germline V gives CDR1 KGHSH, CDR2 LQKENI. The CDR3 loop reads CASSPPSGISYNEQFF. The CDR3 DNA is TGTGCCAGCTCACCACCGAGCGGGATTAGTTACAATGAGCAGTTCTTC.

V gene TRBV7-2 combines with J gene TRBJ1-1, with 9 bases lining up with TRBD1. The CDR3 runs 13 residues. With V trimmed by 3 bases and J by 11 bases, 7 bases remained unmatched. Germline V CDR1 and CDR2: SGHTA, FQGNSA. The CDR3 is CASSFGLQGAAFF. The CDR3 DNA reads as TGTGCCAGCAGCTTCGGTTTACAGGGGGCGGCTTTCTTT.

This rearrangement joins TRBV29-1 to TRBJ2-5; 9 bases align to TRBD1. Looked up from germline, CDR1 is SQVTM and CDR2 is ANQGSEA. V shed 7 bases, J shed 5 bases, and the junction held 8 bases outside the gene matches. This CDR3 spans 13 amino acids. The DNA for the CDR3 is TGCAGCGCCACACAGGGGGCAATGGAGACCCAGTACTTC. Protein product: CSATQGAMETQYF. The whole variable domain, remainder taken from reference TRBV29-1 and TRBJ2-5, is SAVISQKPSRDICQRGTSLTIQCQVDSQVTMMFWYRQQPGQSLTLIATANQGSEATYESGFVIDKFPISRPNLTFSTLTVSNMSPEDSSIYLCSATQGAMETQYFGPGTRLLVL.

This chain connects TRBV9 to TRBJ2-5; TRBD2 matches at 9 bases. J lost 2 bases, V lost 0 bases, and 5 bases had no gene match. CDR1 SGDLS and CDR2 YYNGEE come from the germline V gene. The CDR3 is 16 amino acids. For the CDR3, the DNA is TGTGCCAGCAGCGTAGCCCCAGCGGGGGGTCAAGAGACCCAGTACTTC. Protein product: CASSVAPAGGQETQYF.

The chain is built from TRBV5-6 and TRBJ2-5; D is ambiguous. V lost 3 bases and J lost 5, with 11 bases in between. Per germline, CDR1 SGHDT and CDR2 YYEEEE. There are 13 residues in the CDR3. CDR3 DNA sequence: TGTGCCAGCAGCTCGCGAAATTCGGAGACCCAGTACTTC. Its translation: CASSSRNSETQYF.

J is TRBJ2-6 and V is TRBV6-2 or TRBV6-3, with D uncertain. Trimming removed 6 bases at V and 1 base at J, with 10 bases between. The germline V gene has CDR1 MNHEY and CDR2 SVGEGT. The CDR3 has 15 residues. The CDR3 sequence is CASSMSESGANVLTF. The CDR3 DNA sequence: TGTGCCAGCAGCATGTCGGAATCTGGGGCCAACGTCCTGACTTTC.

The gene calls are TRBV5-3 and TRBJ1-1, with TRBD1 identical over 7 bases. TRBV5-3 carries the ORF label, with uncertain function. CDR3 length: 15 residues. The V and J ends lost 4 bases and 5 bases, in that order; junction bases with no gene match: 11. The CDR3 loop is CARSSGTAGGTEAFF. The CDR3 DNA follows: TGTGCCAGAAGCAGTGGGACAGCCGGGGGTACTGAAGCTTTCTTT.

The rearrangement links TRBV4-2 to TRBJ1-5; no firm D call. CDR1 and CDR2 (germline): LGHNA, YNFKEQ. The CDR3 loop spans 17 amino acids. V was pared by 0 bases and J by 6 bases, with 18 bases between. CDR3 coding DNA: TGTGCCAGCAGCCAAGATTTTTCCGGGTCGGGCGGTCAGCCCCAGCATTTT. Its protein is CASSQDFSGSGGQPQHF.

This sequence joins TRBV7-9 and TRBJ1-2; D remains unclear. This CDR3 contains 16 residues. Germline CDR1 SEHNR, CDR2 FQNEAQ (reference sequence). Trimming left V 4 bases short and J 6 bases short, with 21 bases between. DNA of the CDR3: TGTGCCAGCAGCTCGCCCCTGCGGGGAGGTGGAGATGGCTACACCTTC. It is translated as CASSSPLRGGGDGYTF.

The V call is TRBV15, the J call TRBJ1-6; the D is unclear. The CDR3 totals 15 residues. Germline CDR1 is LNHNV and CDR2 is YYDKDF (reference sequence). Between the trimmed V and J ends, which lost 3 bases and 1 base, there was a span of 7 bases. The CDR3 loop is CATSSSGSYNSPLHF. CDR3 nucleotide sequence: TGTGCCACCAGCAGTAGTGGGTCCTATAATTCACCCCTCCACTTT.

CDR3 sequence reads: CASSHSTGLSTEAFF. CDR3 bases: TGCGCCAGCAGCCACAGTACAGGGCTCAGCACTGAAGCTTTCTTT. The chain couples TRBV4-1 to TRBJ1-1; D might be TRBD1 (6 bases). The germline V and J ends were trimmed by 3 bases and 4 bases, with 15 bases remaining between them. CDR3 length equals 15 residues. CDR1 and CDR2 (germline): MGHRA, YSYEKL.

This rearrangement joins TRBV19 to TRBJ1-2; 9 bases match TRBD1. With 4 bases clipped from V and 2 bases from J, the junction kept 14 bases outside the gene matches. The length of the CDR3 is 18 residues. Germline V lookup: CDR1 LNHDA, CDR2 SQIVND (reference sequence). This CDR3 reads CASSRGWTGAPLNYGYTF. CDR3 in DNA: TGTGCCAGTAGTAGAGGTTGGACAGGGGCCCCTTTAAACTATGGCTACACCTTC.

This chain uses TRBV9 with TRBJ2-7; TRBD1 matches 9 bases. CDR1 and CDR2 from the germline V gene are SGDLS and YYNGEE. Trimming at V came to 0 bases and at J to 2 bases, leaving 3 bases not matched to a gene. This CDR3 is 15 amino acids long. The chain's CDR3 is CASSVGGTGTYEQYF. CDR3 nucleotide sequence: TGTGCCAGCAGCGTAGGCGGGACAGGGACCTACGAGCAGTACTTC.